This entry is about one TCR beta chain. Antigen specificity is unknown. TCRdb keeps only in-frame clones here, not all; method: immunoSEQ multiplex PCR. The sample lists about 350,000 clones; about 85% were seen once. This entry comes from a study of Ad26.COV2.S vaccination and SARS-CoV-2 variants. Study as a whole: Recipients of Ad26.COV2.S got it intramuscularly, once or twice 56 days apart. Study-wide results and caveats: The breadth of spike-specific CD8+ and CD4+ T cell responses after vaccination was reportedly substantial.

Treatment noted: some 20 received Ad26.COV2.S at low or high dose, single or two shots; about five received placebo; per-sample allocation not given. Collection of samples fell on day 63 after the first vaccine or placebo injection. V dropped 4 bases and J dropped 0 bases, with 15 bases sitting between them. Germline CDR1 and CDR2: SGHVS and FNYEAQ. The CDR3 is made up of 17 amino acids. The receptor's source is a person aged 18-65 years who received the Ad26.COV2.S COVID-19 vaccine or a placebo. This specimen was peripheral blood, taken in a trial of Ad26.COV2.S vaccine versus placebo. This chain joins TRBV7-6 and TRBJ2-2; D might be TRBD2 (6 bases). The CDR3 region is CASSSRPGTANTGELFF. The CDR3 DNA sequence: TGTGCCAGCAGCTCGCGACCCGGGACTGCGAACACCGGGGAGCTGTTTTTT.